A selection of T cell receptor beta chains follows, all from one sample in a study of cytomegalovirus exposure and HLA in healthy donors. Here immunoSEQ multiplex PCR was the method, and the copy in TCRdb shows in-frame clones only, minus some. The table shows tens of thousands of clones, with approximately 95% occurring only once. Sequenced: PBMCs. These receptors were obtained from a woman under 30 in good health and CMV-seronegative. CDR3s include the opening cysteine and the closing phenylalanine or tryptophan. Fields, in order: V gene, D gene, J gene, CDR3 DNA, CDR3 protein. The D gene is left open where the match is weak.

v_call: TRBV5-1
d_call: TRBD1
j_call: TRBJ2-2
cdr3_nt: TGCGCCAGCAGCCGTAGACAGGGCCGGGTCACCGGGGAGCTGTTTTTT
cdr3_aa: CASSRRQGRVTGELFF

v_call: TRBV10-2
d_call: TRBD2
j_call: TRBJ2-7
cdr3_nt: TGCGCCAGCAGTGGTGGGGTGCCTAGCGGGGGAAAACCGATCTACGAGCAGTACTTC
cdr3_aa: CASSGGVPSGGKPIYEQYF

v_call: TRBV11-3
d_call: TRBD1
j_call: TRBJ2-1
cdr3_nt: TGTGCCAGCAGCTTAGGGCAGGGGGATGAGCAGTTCTTC
cdr3_aa: CASSLGQGDEQFF

v_call: TRBV2
d_call: -
j_call: TRBJ2-7
cdr3_nt: TGTGCCAGCACTGTGACACCGAACTACGAGCAGTACTTC
cdr3_aa: CASTVTPNYEQYF

v_call: TRBV7-9
d_call: TRBD1
j_call: TRBJ1-6
cdr3_nt: TGTGCCAGCAGCCCAGGACAGGGACACAATTCACCCCTCCACTTT
cdr3_aa: CASSPGQGHNSPLHF

v_call: TRBV7-9
d_call: TRBD1
j_call: TRBJ1-2
cdr3_nt: TGTGCCAGCAGTTCACACAGGGGAAATGCTAACTATGGCTACACCTTC
cdr3_aa: CASSSHRGNANYGYTF

v_call: TRBV7-9
d_call: -
j_call: TRBJ2-1
cdr3_nt: TGTGCCAGCAGCAAAGGACTAAACAATGAGCAGTTCTTC
cdr3_aa: CASSKGLNNEQFF

v_call: TRBV29-1
d_call: -
j_call: TRBJ2-5
cdr3_nt: TGCAGCGTTGAAGATGGCACGGAGCAAGAGACCCAGTACTTC
cdr3_aa: CSVEDGTEQETQYF

v_call: TRBV19
d_call: TRBD1
j_call: TRBJ1-2
cdr3_nt: TGTGCCAGTAGTATTCTGGACAGGATAGGCTACACCTTC
cdr3_aa: CASSILDRIGYTF

v_call: TRBV4-1
d_call: -
j_call: TRBJ1-2
cdr3_nt: TGCGCCAGCAGCCCTCCTACAGGAAACTATGGCTACACCTTC
cdr3_aa: CASSPPTGNYGYTF